Following are 26 T cell receptor beta chains from one sample sequenced in a study of blood T cells in healthy people across ages (dated by TCRdb to the mid-2010s). To prepare the library, 5' RACE was applied. Sequenced using an Illumina HiSeq 2500. A second PCR of about 6 to 11 cycles was run with a J-beta primer mix and a sample-barcoded 5' primer. TCRdb took the public reads, trimmed them with fastp at Q25, ran MiXCR for clone calling and kept in-frame beta chains. All rows with the same CDR3 protein become a single entry with the most common DNA and genes. This sample comprises around 800,000 distinct CDR3 sequences, roughly 25% of them detected only once. Clones ranked in the top ten supply about 2.9% of the sample. The sample also formed part of further work on T cells of mothers and their children.

Specimen: blood. These receptors came from a boy younger than 18 in good health.

CDR3 DNA sequence: TGTGCCAGCAGTGAATACAACGAGCAGTACTTC. Translation gives CASSEYNEQYF. V is TRBV25-1 and J is TRBJ2-5; D is unclear. The end of the DNA is better explained by TRBJ2-7, so the J call may be wrong. Per the germline V gene, CDR1 is MGHDK and CDR2 is SYGVNS. The CDR3 contains 11 residues.

In this sample, this clonotype turned up a few times. The chain carries TRBV5-1 and TRBJ1-4, with D possibly matching TRBD1 (5 bases). CDR3 length: 14 residues. Germline V gene sequence: CDR1 SGHRS, CDR2 YFSETQ. V was clipped by 3 bases and J by 8 bases, with 14 bases between them. For the CDR3, the DNA is TGCGCCAGCAGCTCATCGACAGAGGGGGAAAAACTGTTTTTT. Translating gives CASSSSTEGEKLFF.

This clonotype has only a few counts. Compared with germline, one end of the junction differs, possibly owing to a read error. The V and J genes are TRBV12-3 or TRBV12-4 and TRBJ1-4; D is uncertain. The CDR3 has 11 residues. CDR3 loop: CAGSLSEKLFF. CDR3 bases: TGTGCCGGCAGTTTATCCGAAAAACTGTTTTTT.

This clonotype was observed a handful of times. The chain uses TRBV2 and TRBJ2-5; D remains ambiguous. The J call may not be correct, given that the DNA end is closer to TRBJ2-7. The length of the CDR3 is 12 residues. Germline CDR1 reads SNHLY; CDR2 reads FYNNEI. CDR3: CASSRLGDEQYF. CDR3 bases: TGTGCCAGCAGTAGACTTGGGGACGAGCAGTACTTC.

This clonotype was counted only a few times. J is TRBJ2-7 and V is TRBV6-4; weak D call: TRBD1 (6 bases). The CDR3 is 18 amino acids. V was shortened by 3 bases and J by 4 bases, with 25 bases between the two germline ends. The germline V gene encodes CDR1 MRHNA and CDR2 SNTAGT. CDR3 in amino acids: CASSDYRPGQGGRYEQYF. The CDR3 DNA is TGTGCCAGCAGTGATTACCGTCCGGGACAAGGGGGAAGGTACGAGCAGTACTTC.

The chain joins TRBV12-3 or TRBV12-4 to TRBJ2-3; possible D gene TRBD1, 6 bases. The CDR3 runs to 15 residues. V was trimmed by 4 bases and J by 2 bases, leaving 13 bases between them. The CDR3 here is CASSSPGHITDTQYF. The CDR3, as DNA: TGTGCCAGCAGTTCCCCGGGACACATCACAGATACGCAGTATTTT.

This clonotype was seen a few times. CDR3 DNA sequence: TGTGCCAGCAGCGTACTAGCGGGGGGGCCGGGCAATGAGCAGTTCTTC. Protein product: CASSVLAGGPGNEQFF. The chain is built from TRBV9 and TRBJ2-1; 12 bases map to TRBD2. Germline-derived CDR1 and CDR2 are SGDLS and YYNGEE. The CDR3 extends over 16 amino acids. J was trimmed by 6 bases and V by 1 base; bases with no gene match: 5.

This chain joins TRBV28 and TRBJ2-3; maybe TRBD1 (7 bases). Germline lookup yields CDR1 MDHEN and CDR2 SYDVKM. This CDR3 has 22 residues. Trimming left V 8 bases short and J 1 base short, with 37 bases between. As DNA, the CDR3 is TGTGCCAGCGCGACCTCGCGAGGGGGCGCTGATTGGAGGGAGCCGGGCACAGATACGCAGTATTTT. Translated, it gives CASATSRGGADWREPGTDTQYF.

A few counts support this clonotype. This chain uses TRBV4-2 with TRBJ2-3, with no clear D. From germline, CDR1 is LGHNA and CDR2 YNFKEQ. The V end was cut by 4 bases, the J end by 5 bases, with 13 bases between. The length of the CDR3 is 14 residues. The CDR3 bases are TGTGCCAGCAGCCGAACCCTCAGCGAAGATACGCAGTATTTT. As protein: CASSRTLSEDTQYF.

This chain joins TRBV29-1 and TRBJ1-4; 7 nucleotides agree with TRBD1. The junction had 7 bases not matched to a gene; V was cut back by 6 bases and J by 6 bases. This CDR3 is built from 13 residues. CDR1 is SQVTM and CDR2 is ANQGSEA in the germline V gene. This CDR3 is CSVAGGYYEKLFF. CDR3 DNA sequence: TGCAGCGTGGCAGGGGGTTATTATGAAAAACTGTTTTTT.

The gene calls are TRBV28 and TRBJ2-4; D not certain. This CDR3 region has 13 residues. Germline loops: CDR1 MDHEN, CDR2 SYDVKM. Trimming left V 8 bases short and J 8 bases short, with 16 bases between. The CDR3: CASSPSPFYIQYF. The CDR3 DNA follows: TGTGCCAGCTCACCATCGCCATTTTACATTCAGTACTTC.

This clonotype was observed many times. This chain's CDR3 is CASTGLRDSSYEQYF. For the CDR3, the DNA is TGTGCCAGCACGGGACTCCGGGACTCCTCCTACGAGCAGTACTTC. The chain links TRBV27 to TRBJ2-5, with D possibly being TRBD2 (6 bases). The J call is uncertain, as TRBJ2-7 better fits the DNA end. This CDR3 comprises 15 residues. Germline lookup yields CDR1 MNHEY and CDR2 SMNVEV (reference sequence).

This clonotype came up a few times. The DNA for the CDR3 is TGCAGCGTTGGGAAGACGAACACTGAAGCTTTCTTT. This gives the protein CSVGKTNTEAFF. J is TRBJ1-1 and V is TRBV29-1; D gene unclear. V dropped 4 bases and J dropped 1 base, with 7 bases sitting between them. CDR1 and CDR2 from the germline V gene are SQVTM and ANQGSEA. There are 12 residues in the CDR3.

This clonotype was counted between two and nine times. The genes are TRBV3-1 and TRBJ2-5; 10 nucleotides agree with TRBD2. With V trimmed by 0 bases and J by 5 bases, 6 bases remained unmatched. This CDR3 spans 16 amino acids. CDR1 LGHDT and CDR2 YNNKEL come from the germline V gene (reference sequence). CDR3 in DNA: TGTGCCAGCAGCCAAGATGAACTAGCGGGGCGGGAGACCCAGTACTTC. Its protein product is CASSQDELAGRETQYF.

A few counts support this clonotype. This chain joins TRBV20-1 and TRBJ1-1, with D possibly matching TRBD1 (6 bases). The CDR3 length is 13 residues. The germline V and J ends were trimmed by 2 bases and 0 bases, with 7 bases remaining between them. Per germline, CDR1 DFQATT and CDR2 SNEGSKA (reference sequence). CDR3 region: CSARRTVNTEAFF. CDR3 nucleotide sequence: TGCAGTGCTAGAAGGACAGTGAACACTGAAGCTTTCTTT.

This clonotype was observed a handful of times. The genes are TRBV29-1 and TRBJ2-7; TRBD1 agrees at 8 bases. This CDR3 comprises 13 residues. CDR1 is SQVTM, CDR2 ANQGSEA, per germline. V shed 5 bases and J 3 bases; nucleotides not matched to a gene: 6. DNA for the CDR3: TGCAGCGTTTCGGACAGGGAGAACTACGAGCAGTACTTC. Its protein is CSVSDRENYEQYF.

The rearrangement links TRBV5-1 to TRBJ2-1; 10 bases line up with TRBD2. Trimming took 6 bases from V and 7 from J; bases not matched to a gene: 10. The CDR3 sequence is 15 residues long. In germline, CDR1 is SGHRS, CDR2 YFSETQ. Here the CDR3 DNA reads TGCGCCAGCACCCAGGAACTAGCGGGGTCAAATGAGCAGTTCTTC. Translation gives CASTQELAGSNEQFF.

This clonotype was found a few times. V usage is TRBV29-1 and J usage is TRBJ2-5; 10 bases align to TRBD1. The assigned J gene may be wrong: the sequence end matches TRBJ2-7 better. The CDR3 loop spans 14 amino acids. From germline, CDR1 is SQVTM and CDR2 ANQGSEA. The CDR3: CSVVRDRGYYEQYF. CDR3 sequence (DNA): TGCAGCGTCGTCCGGGACAGGGGATATTACGAGCAGTACTTC.

This chain connects TRBV7-6 to TRBJ2-3; unclear D gene. With 2 bases removed from V and 4 bases from J, the gap between germline ends came to 7 bases. CDR3 length: 13 amino acids. CDR1 SGHVS and CDR2 FNYEAQ come from the germline V gene. CDR3 region: CASSLLLSDTQYF. The CDR3 nucleotides are TGTGCCAGCAGCTTACTGTTGTCAGATACGCAGTATTTT. The variable domain in full, completed from reference TRBV7-6 and TRBJ2-3, reads GAGVSQSPRYKVTKRGQDVALRCDPISGHVSLYWYRQALGQGPEFLTYFNYEAQQDKSGLPNDRFSAERPEGSISTLTIQRTEQRDSAMYRCASSLLLSDTQYFGPGTRLTVL.

The rearrangement links TRBV20-1 to TRBJ2-7; D call uncertain. Germline CDR1 reads DFQATT; CDR2 reads SNEGSKA (reference sequence). The V gene lost 4 bases and the J gene lost 4 bases, with 8 bases spanning the gap. This CDR3 has 11 amino acids. The CDR3, as DNA: TGCAGTGCTACCGCGTTTTACGAGCAGTACTTC. Protein sequence: CSATAFYEQYF.

This clonotype was seen only a few times. CDR3 DNA sequence: TGTGCCAGCAGTTACTTCGGGACCCAGTACTTC. Translating it yields CASSYFGTQYF. The rearrangement uses TRBV6-5 and TRBJ2-5; D gene ambiguous. The ends were cut back, 1 base at V and 7 bases at J, with 4 bases in the middle. Germline-derived CDR1 and CDR2 are MNHEY and SVGAGI. The CDR3 contains 11 residues.

This clonotype has just a few counts. The CDR3: CSAGRSSYNEQFF. CDR3 bases: TGCAGTGCTGGGAGGAGCTCCTACAATGAGCAGTTCTTC. The chain couples TRBV20-1 to TRBJ2-1; D may be TRBD2 (6 bases). Looked up from germline, CDR1 is DFQATT and CDR2 is SNEGSKA (reference sequence). The CDR3 has 13 amino acids. V lost 5 bases and J 0 bases, leaving 8 bases between the germline ends.

The chain recombines TRBV7-9 with TRBJ2-7; 7 bases are shared with TRBD2. Germline values: CDR1 SEHNR, CDR2 FQNEAQ (reference sequence). There are 13 residues in the CDR3. With V trimmed by 9 bases and J by 2 bases, 7 bases remained unmatched. For the CDR3, the DNA is TGTGCCAGTTCCGGCGGGGGAACCTACGAGCAGTACTTC. Protein sequence: CASSGGGTYEQYF.

This clonotype was picked up a small number of times. The chain uses TRBV25-1 and TRBJ1-4; D is undetermined. CDR3 size: 11 residues. V shed 8 bases and J shed 8 bases, with 9 bases lying between them. The germline V gene encodes CDR1 MGHDK and CDR2 SYGVNS. Here the CDR3 DNA reads TGTGCCAGCGGACGTTGGGAAAAACTGTTTTTT. Translating gives CASGRWEKLFF.

CDR3 sequence reads: CAISEPTGLGYTF. CDR3 nucleotides: TGTGCCATCAGTGAACCGACAGGGTTGGGCTACACCTTC. This chain joins TRBV10-3 and TRBJ1-2; 7 bases align to TRBD1. With 3 bases clipped from V and 8 bases from J, the junction kept 6 bases outside the gene matches. This CDR3 comprises 13 residues. Germline CDR1 ENHRY, CDR2 SYGVKD.

The rearrangement uses TRBV5-1 and TRBJ2-5; D gene ambiguous. In germline, CDR1 is SGHRS, CDR2 YFSETQ. The CDR3 is 15 residues long. V lost 4 bases and J lost 4, with 17 bases in between. DNA of the CDR3: TGCGCCAGCAGCCCGAATAGGCGTCCCCCAGAGACCCAGTACTTC. Translation: CASSPNRRPPETQYF. Filled out from reference TRBV5-1 and TRBJ2-5, the complete variable domain reads KAGVTQTPRYLIKTRGQQVTLSCSPISGHRSVSWYQQTPGQGLQFLFEYFSETQRNKGNFPGRFSGRQFSNSRSEMNVSTLELGDSALYLCASSPNRRPPETQYFGPGTRLLVL.